This record concerns one T cell receptor beta chain sequence. The data stem from a study of blood T cell repertoires in COVID-19. Background on the study: There were acute and convalescent COVID-19 samples, and they came from the United States, Italy and Spain. T cells, B-cell-depleted T cells, or PBMCs provided the cDNA or gDNA that served as material.

As processed by the authors: Cell counts per sample came from amplifying reference gene primers. The protocol was immunoSEQ multiplex PCR, while the TCRdb copy is restricted to in-frame clones and leaves out a portion. The D gene and trimming were derived from the DNA, and the V and J assignments and clone size from that table. There are about 110,000 clones in the sample; approximately 90% occur only once, and approximately 3.4% lies in the top ten. Sequenced: peripheral blood. This receptor was identified in a woman aged 45-65 years with acute or convalescent COVID-19.

The CDR3 sequence: CAKHGVAGNEQFF. CDR3 bases: TGTGCCAAGCACGGGGTAGCGGGAAATGAGCAGTTCTTC. The V call is TRBV21-1, the J call TRBJ2-1; the table calls TRBD2, which could not be checked here. TRBV21-1 is shown as a pseudogene. CDR3 length equals 13 residues.